These 18 T cell receptor beta chains were all obtained from the same sample, sequenced in a study of STAT5B mutations in CD4+ large granular lymphocyte leukemia. This table comes from immunoSEQ multiplex PCR, and its TCRdb copy is limited to in-frame clones, with some not included. This table holds approximately 30,000 clones, about 77% found once. The material sequenced was CD4+ T cells from blood buffy coats. These receptors all come from a human donor in good health.

This chain joins TRBV29-1 and TRBJ1-1; no definite D call. The ends were cut back, 3 bases at V and 1 base at J, with 9 bases in the middle. This CDR3 is 13 amino acids long. The V gene's germline CDR1 is SQVTM and CDR2 ANQGSEA. CDR3 DNA sequence: TGCAGCGTTGAGGCGGTTGCGAACACTGAAGCTTTCTTT. Its translation is CSVEAVANTEAFF.

CDR3 in DNA: TGTGCCAGCACCTCCCGGGGGGAGCAGTACTTC. Amino acids: CASTSRGEQYF. The genes are TRBV25-1 and TRBJ2-5; TRBD2 agrees at 7 bases. This CDR3 is built from 11 residues. Germline assignment: CDR1 MGHDK and CDR2 SYGVNS. J gave up 11 bases and V 7 bases, and 7 bases lay outside the gene matches.

The DNA of the CDR3 is TGTGCCAGCAGTTCCTCCTCCGGGGAGGGATTGAGGGGCTACACCTTC. Translated: CASSSSSGEGLRGYTF. The chain couples TRBV28 to TRBJ1-2; no firm D call. Germline lookup yields CDR1 MDHEN and CDR2 SYDVKM. V lost 4 bases and J lost 8, with 23 bases in between. The CDR3 has 16 residues.

This clone was observed a handful of times. The genes are TRBV7-2 and TRBJ1-1; D unclear. The CDR3 contains 15 residues. Germline V CDR1 and CDR2: SGHTA, FQGNSA. The V end lost 1 base, the J end lost 1 base, and 10 bases lay between the germline ends. CDR3 residues: CASSLGLVANTEAFF. The CDR3 nucleotides are TGTGCCAGCAGCTTAGGTTTAGTAGCGAACACTGAAGCTTTCTTT.

The rearrangement uses TRBV7-9 and TRBJ1-3, with unresolved D. V was pared by 1 base and J by 2 bases, with 9 bases between. The CDR3 totals 15 residues. Looked up from germline, CDR1 is SEHNR and CDR2 is FQNEAQ (reference sequence). In DNA form, the CDR3 reads TGTGCCAGCAGCTTAGGGAGTGGGGCTGGAAACACCATATATTTT. Protein sequence: CASSLGSGAGNTIYF.

CDR3 bases: TGTGCCAGCAGTTACCGACAGTCGTACGAGCAGTACTTC. It is translated as CASSYRQSYEQYF. The chain combines TRBV6-5 with TRBJ2-7; perhaps TRBD1 as D (5 bases). The length of the CDR3 is 13 residues. Germline assignment: CDR1 MNHEY and CDR2 SVGAGI. The V gene lost 2 bases and the J gene lost 4 bases, with 9 bases spanning the gap.

The chain is built from TRBV6-6 and TRBJ2-1; perhaps D is TRBD1 or TRBD2 (5 bases each). V gave up 2 bases and J gave up 6 bases, with 14 bases separating them. Germline V gene lookup returns CDR1 MNHNY and CDR2 SVGAGI (reference sequence). The CDR3 is 15 amino acids. The CDR3 spells CASSYAGWESNEQFF. DNA of the CDR3: TGTGCCAGCAGTTACGCAGGGTGGGAGTCCAATGAGCAGTTCTTC.

This rearrangement joins TRBV28 to TRBJ2-1; D is unresolved. Trimming cost V 2 bases and J 10 bases, with 9 bases left between them. This CDR3 comprises 12 residues. CDR1 is MDHEN, CDR2 SYDVKM, per germline. The CDR3 sequence is CASSLMRREQFF. As DNA, the CDR3 is TGTGCCAGCAGTTTAATGCGACGGGAGCAGTTCTTC.

This clone has only one observation. The chain links TRBV6-5 to TRBJ1-1; D gene uncertain. The ends were cut back, 6 bases at V and 8 bases at J, with 16 bases in the middle. The CDR3 covers 13 residues. Germline CDR1 and CDR2: MNHEY and SVGAGI. CDR3 nucleotides: TGTGCCAGCAGACCTCAGAACGGCGAAGAAGCTTTCTTT. This encodes CASRPQNGEEAFF.

The gene calls are TRBV19 and TRBJ2-2; the D is unclear. The germline CDR1 and CDR2 sequences are LNHDA and SQIVND (reference sequence). V lost 2 bases and J 5 bases, leaving 6 bases between the germline ends. The CDR3 has 13 amino acids. CDR3 protein: CASSIKDTGELFF. CDR3 coding DNA: TGTGCCAGTAGTATAAAGGATACCGGGGAGCTGTTTTTT. Filled out from reference TRBV19 and TRBJ2-2, the complete variable domain reads DGGITQSPKYLFRKEGQNVTLSCEQNLNHDAMYWYRQDPGQGLRLIYYSQIVNDFQKGDIAEGYSVSREKKESFPLTVTSAQKNPTAFYLCASSIKDTGELFFGEGSRLTVL.

The chain joins TRBV19 to TRBJ1-2; a possible D gene is TRBD1 (6 bases). In germline, CDR1 is LNHDA, CDR2 SQIVND (reference sequence). This CDR3 is built from 14 residues. Trimming shortened V by 1 base and J by 4 bases, and 10 bases separated the two germline ends. The CDR3 protein is CASSIVGGAYGYTF. Here the CDR3 DNA reads TGTGCCAGTAGTATAGTTGGGGGCGCCTATGGCTACACCTTC.

The V gene is TRBV10-3, the J gene TRBJ2-1, with 13 bases identical to TRBD2. Germline V gene data show CDR1 as ENHRY and CDR2 as SYGVKD. J gave up 8 bases and V 0 bases, and 10 bases lay outside the gene matches. This CDR3 contains 18 residues. This CDR3 is CAISESFPGLAGVDEQFF. In DNA form, the CDR3 reads TGTGCCATCAGTGAGTCTTTCCCCGGACTAGCGGGAGTCGATGAGCAGTTCTTC.

This clone has only one observation. The chain links TRBV5-5 to TRBJ2-7, with D perhaps matching TRBD1 (5 bases). The germline V gene has CDR1 SGHKS and CDR2 YYEKEE (reference sequence). The CDR3 is made up of 16 amino acids. The V and J ends lost 3 bases and 0 bases respectively, with 16 bases between them. The CDR3 DNA sequence: TGTGCCAGCAGCTCTCAACTACAGGTGAGCTCCTACGAGCAGTACTTC. Encoded protein: CASSSQLQVSSYEQYF.

The rearrangement joins TRBV10-3 to TRBJ1-5; maybe TRBD1 (5 bases). This CDR3 is 17 amino acids long. Trimming shortened V by 2 bases and J by 7 bases, and 21 bases separated the two germline ends. Germline V gene data show CDR1 as ENHRY and CDR2 as SYGVKD. CDR3 DNA sequence: TGTGCCATCAGTGAGAATAGCCGCGCAGGGACGGGCCAGCCCCAGCATTTT. Encoded protein: CAISENSRAGTGQPQHF.

The CDR3 is CASSVGGTGESEQYF. DNA of the CDR3: TGTGCCAGCAGCGTAGGGGGAACAGGGGAGAGCGAGCAGTACTTC. V usage is TRBV9 and J usage is TRBJ2-7; 7 bases map to TRBD1. Germline assignment: CDR1 SGDLS and CDR2 YYNGEE. After removal of 0 bases from V and 6 bases from J, the junction contained 9 bases not matched to a gene. This CDR3 comprises 15 residues.

V gene TRBV4-3 combines with J gene TRBJ1-2; D remains ambiguous. CDR3 length equals 14 residues. The V end was cut by 0 bases, the J end by 8 bases, with 13 bases between. CDR1 and CDR2 (germline): LGHNA, YSLEER. The CDR3 here is CASSQEGSWRGYTF. Here the CDR3 DNA reads TGCGCCAGCAGCCAAGAGGGCAGTTGGAGGGGCTACACCTTC.

This clone has just a few counts. This chain joins TRBV5-1 and TRBJ1-1; D is uncertain. V shed 4 bases and J shed 1 base, with 8 bases lying between them. This CDR3 comprises 13 residues. Looked up from germline, CDR1 is SGHRS and CDR2 is YFSETQ. CDR3: CASSHNSNTEAFF. CDR3 nucleotides: TGCGCCAGCAGCCATAACTCGAACACTGAAGCTTTCTTT.

The genes are TRBV2 and TRBJ1-4; D possibly corresponds to TRBD1 (5 bases). The CDR3 runs 14 residues. CDR1 is SNHLY, CDR2 FYNNEI, per germline. The ends were cut back, 8 bases at V and 5 bases at J, with 15 bases in the middle. The CDR3 loop is CASSLGRANEKLFF. The CDR3 bases are TGTGCCAGCTCTCTGGGCAGGGCAAATGAAAAACTGTTTTTT.